The T cell receptor (beta chain) under discussion was sequenced for a study of blood T cell repertoires in COVID-19. Produced via immunoSEQ multiplex PCR; TCRdb's table is partial and in-frame only. In the table there are 200,000 or so clones, 80% to 85% of which are singletons. Germline V CDR1 and CDR2: KGHSH, LQKENI. There are 15 residues in the CDR3. V lost 0 bases and J lost 2, with 11 bases in between. The sequence came from a woman in her twenties or thirties with acute or convalescent COVID-19. The chain links TRBV18 to TRBJ2-7; D gene uncertain. Sequenced material: peripheral blood. CDR3 bases: TGTGCCAGCTCACCACCACACAGACGAACCTACGAGCAGTACTTC. Its protein product is CASSPPHRRTYEQYF.